This record concerns one T cell receptor (beta chain) sequence. The V end lost 1 base, the J end lost 0 bases, and 10 bases lay between the germline ends. CDR1 is KGHSH, CDR2 LQKENI, per germline. CDR3 length equals 16 residues. The authors spiked synthetic TCR analog templates into each PCR. Here immunoSEQ multiplex PCR was the method, and the copy in TCRdb shows in-frame clones only, minus some. The sample carries some 110,000 clones, more than 85% recorded once. The time point denotes: peripheral blood 6 weeks after treatment start. This sample is part of a study of PD-L1 blockade in urothelial cancer. About the study: Median blood clonality was around 0.08, with some 89,000 unique TCRs.

The V call is TRBV18, the J call TRBJ1-5; possibly TRBD1 for D (5 bases). The receptor was isolated from a man between 60 and 75 years old with urothelial cancer. The sample here was PBMCs, taken around atezolizumab (anti-PD-L1) treatment. This CDR3 reads CASSPQGSNSNQPQHF. CDR3 DNA sequence: TGTGCCAGCTCACCACAGGGGTCAAATAGCAATCAGCCCCAGCATTTT.